Each of the 26 T cell receptor beta chains below was sequenced from the same sample in a study of Ad26.COV2.S vaccination and SARS-CoV-2 variants. Indicated treatment: around 19 received Ad26.COV2.S at low or high dose, single or two shots; five or six received placebo; per-sample allocation not given. Following the first vaccine or placebo injection, samples were taken on day 63. Profiling relied on immunoSEQ multiplex PCR, and the TCRdb table lists in-frame clones only, not all of them. The sample has roughly 320,000 clones, 87% seen once; the top ten hold roughly 3.1%. The specimen comprised peripheral blood, sampled in a trial of Ad26.COV2.S vaccine versus placebo. The receptors were gathered from a person aged 18 to 65 who received the Ad26.COV2.S COVID-19 vaccine or a placebo.

The chain recombines TRBV7-9 with TRBJ2-1, with D perhaps TRBD2 (5 bases). The CDR3 contains 16 residues. Trimming removed 5 bases at V and 8 bases at J, with 22 bases between. Germline V gives CDR1 SEHNR, CDR2 FQNEAQ (reference sequence). CDR3: CASSPSLFTAVDEQFF. CDR3 DNA: TGTGCCAGCAGCCCTAGTCTATTCACAGCGGTCGATGAGCAGTTCTTC.

The chain joins TRBV19 to TRBJ2-1; 8 bases fit TRBD1. Germline V lookup: CDR1 LNHDA, CDR2 SQIVND (reference sequence). CDR3 length equals 14 residues. V was clipped by 8 bases and J by 2 bases; unmatched bases: 5. CDR3 sequence: CASSDRATYNEQFF. CDR3 DNA: TGTGCCAGTTCGGACAGGGCAACCTACAATGAGCAGTTCTTC.

The CDR3 bases are TGTGCCAGTAGTATAGTGGGACAGGGCATGAACACTGAAGCTTTCTTT. It is translated as CASSIVGQGMNTEAFF. V is TRBV19 and J is TRBJ1-1; 9 bases are a match to TRBD1. V lost 1 base to trimming and J lost 0 bases; unmatched junction nucleotides: 3. CDR1 is LNHDA, CDR2 SQIVND, per germline (reference sequence). This CDR3 comprises 16 residues.

V usage is TRBV5-1 and J usage is TRBJ1-6; weak D call: TRBD1 (6 bases). CDR3 size: 13 residues. The V gene lost 4 bases and the J gene lost 14 bases, with 16 bases spanning the gap. The germline CDR1 and CDR2 sequences are SGHRS and YFSETQ. Here the CDR3 reads CASSPDSLLALHF. The CDR3 region has the DNA TGCGCCAGCAGCCCGGACAGCCTACTGGCCCTCCACTTT. Complete variable domain (other parts from reference TRBV5-1 and TRBJ1-6): KAGVTQTPRYLIKTRGQQVTLSCSPISGHRSVSWYQQTPGQGLQFLFEYFSETQRNKGNFPGRFSGRQFSNSRSEMNVSTLELGDSALYLCASSPDSLLALHFGNGTRLTVT.

The chain combines TRBV4-1 with TRBJ2-3; 9 bases line up with TRBD2. Germline lookup yields CDR1 MGHRA and CDR2 YSYEKL. The CDR3 is 17 residues long. With 2 bases clipped from V and 0 bases from J, the junction kept 6 bases outside the gene matches. Here the CDR3 reads CASSQSGGTSSTDTQYF. CDR3 nucleotide sequence: TGCGCCAGCAGCCAAAGCGGGGGGACCTCTAGCACAGATACGCAGTATTTT.

V gene TRBV14 combines with J gene TRBJ2-1; D is possibly TRBD2 (5 bases). The CDR3 is 15 amino acids. Germline V gene data show CDR1 as SGHDN and CDR2 as FVKESK. Trimming cost V 5 bases and J 0 bases, with 11 bases left between them. The CDR3: CASSGRASSYNEQFF. The CDR3 region has the DNA TGTGCCAGCAGCGGGCGGGCGAGCTCCTACAATGAGCAGTTCTTC.

The CDR3 protein is CATNDRGYQPQHF. CDR3 nucleotide sequence: TGTGCCACCAACGACAGGGGATATCAGCCCCAGCATTTT. The V and J genes are TRBV19 and TRBJ1-5; 8 bases match TRBD1. This CDR3 has 13 amino acids. Germline CDR1 reads LNHDA; CDR2 reads SQIVND (reference sequence). Trimming at V came to 10 bases and at J to 5 bases, leaving 7 bases not matched to a gene.

The chain has TRBV5-6 and TRBJ2-3; TRBD1 or TRBD2 may be the D gene (5 bases each). Germline V lookup: CDR1 SGHDT, CDR2 YYEEEE. V gave up 2 bases and J gave up 2 bases, with 9 bases separating them. The CDR3 covers 14 residues. In DNA, the CDR3 is TGTGCCAGCAGCTTCGGGGCCACCACAGATACGCAGTATTTT. It is translated as CASSFGATTDTQYF.

V is TRBV5-1 and J is TRBJ1-4, with 8 bases identical to TRBD1. This CDR3 has 14 amino acids. Germline values: CDR1 SGHRS, CDR2 YFSETQ. The CDR3 region has the DNA TGCGGCTGCAAGACAGGGGAGTATATAGAAAAACTGTTTTTT. Amino acid sequence: CGCKTGEYIEKLFF.

This chain uses TRBV10-3 with TRBJ2-3; a possible D gene is TRBD2 (6 bases). CDR3 length equals 14 residues. V was clipped by 10 bases and J by 0 bases, with 14 bases between them. Germline V gene data show CDR1 as ENHRY and CDR2 as SYGVKD. The CDR3 DNA sequence: TGTGCCACCTCGGCGGGGTATAGCACAGATACGCAGTATTTT. Protein product: CATSAGYSTDTQYF.

V and J are TRBV4-2 and TRBJ1-1; possibly TRBD1 for D (6 bases). This CDR3 comprises 12 residues. Germline values: CDR1 LGHNA, CDR2 YNFKEQ. Trimming removed 0 bases from V and 11 bases from J, with 10 bases in between. In DNA, the CDR3 is TGTGCCAGCAGCCAAGAGGGAACAGGGGCTTTCTTT. This translates into CASSQEGTGAFF.

This clone was seen just once. The junction shows a germline mismatch at one end, possibly a read error. The chain joins TRBV18 to TRBJ1-2; D is ambiguous. The CDR3 extends over 16 amino acids. Germline loops: CDR1 KGHSH, CDR2 LQKENI. The CDR3 protein is CASSLLSGDLERPEGF. CDR3 DNA sequence: TGTGCCAGCTCACTTTTATCGGGAGATCTCGAGAGGCCCGAGGGCTTC.

The CDR3 here is CASSIQRGGQPQHF. The CDR3 nucleotides are TGTGCCAGTAGTATTCAGAGGGGTGGACAGCCCCAGCATTTT. V and J are TRBV19 and TRBJ1-5, with TRBD1 as a possible D gene (5 bases). CDR1 is LNHDA, CDR2 SQIVND, per germline (reference sequence). This CDR3 is built from 14 residues. Trimming stripped 3 bases from V and 7 bases from J, with 13 bases between.

The chain recombines TRBV15 with TRBJ2-7; D is undetermined. Between the trimmed V and J ends, which lost 2 bases and 6 bases, there was a span of 17 bases. Germline CDR1 and CDR2: LNHNV and YYDKDF (reference sequence). The CDR3 sequence is 15 residues long. Here the CDR3 reads CATSRPPLSRGEQYF. CDR3 coding DNA: TGTGCCACCAGCAGACCCCCCCTCTCACGAGGCGAGCAGTACTTC.

This rearrangement joins TRBV9 to TRBJ2-3, with TRBD2 matching over 11 bases. CDR1 is SGDLS and CDR2 is YYNGEE in the germline V gene. V trimming: 0 bases; J trimming: 6 bases; junction bases outside the gene matches: 0. The CDR3 contains 14 residues. Here the CDR3 reads CASSVGLAGDTQYF. As DNA, the CDR3 is TGTGCCAGCAGCGTAGGACTAGCGGGGGATACGCAGTATTTT.

CDR3 sequence (DNA): TGTGCCAGCAGCTTGGATTCGGGCCTTAGCAATCAGCCCCAGCATTTT. The encoded protein is CASSLDSGLSNQPQHF. The chain has TRBV5-5 and TRBJ1-5; no reliable D call. The germline V gene encodes CDR1 SGHKS and CDR2 YYEKEE (reference sequence). The CDR3 loop spans 16 amino acids. Trimming took off 0 bases at V and 0 bases at J, with 10 bases between the two ends.

This chain uses TRBV27 with TRBJ1-6; D not certain. CDR1 is MNHEY and CDR2 is SMNVEV in the germline V gene (reference sequence). V dropped 3 bases and J dropped 6 bases, with 6 bases sitting between them. The CDR3 has 13 residues. In DNA form, the CDR3 reads TGTGCCAGCAGTTTTCAGGCTAATTCACCCCTCCACTTT. Its translation: CASSFQANSPLHF.

The chain is built from TRBV13 and TRBJ2-1, with TRBD2 identical over 12 bases. Germline lookup yields CDR1 PRHDT and CDR2 FYEKMQ (reference sequence). V lost 5 bases, J lost 6 bases, and 11 bases stayed unmatched. CDR3 length equals 17 residues. CDR3 loop: CASSQTSGGPGRNEQFF. The CDR3 DNA is TGTGCCAGCAGCCAGACTAGCGGGGGCCCCGGACGCAATGAGCAGTTCTTC.

The chain recombines TRBV7-9 with TRBJ1-1, with D uncertain. The CDR3 extends over 14 amino acids. Germline-derived CDR1 and CDR2 are SEHNR and FQNEAQ (reference sequence). The V end was cut by 4 bases, the J end by 6 bases, with 15 bases between. The CDR3 coding sequence is TGTGCCAGCAGCTCCCCGCACGAACTCCCTGAAGCTTTCTTT. This sequence encodes CASSSPHELPEAFF.

V is TRBV4-3 and J is TRBJ2-7, with D perhaps TRBD2 (6 bases). Trimming took 0 bases from V and 3 from J, leaving 12 bases between them. Germline V gene sequence: CDR1 LGHNA, CDR2 YSLEER. This CDR3 contains 15 residues. The CDR3 is CASSQERLEYYEQYF. CDR3 in DNA: TGCGCCAGCAGCCAAGAGAGACTAGAGTACTACGAGCAGTACTTC.

The rearrangement uses TRBV10-3 and TRBJ2-1, with TRBD2 matching over 7 bases. The CDR3 runs to 16 residues. V lost 2 bases, J lost 6 bases, and 10 bases stayed unmatched. Germline values: CDR1 ENHRY, CDR2 SYGVKD. As DNA, the CDR3 is TGTGCCATCAGTGAGGGGAGGGACGTTCGCGGCAATGAGCAGTTCTTC. Amino acid sequence: CAISEGRDVRGNEQFF.

This chain links TRBV10-3 with TRBJ2-7; D might be TRBD2 (6 bases). This CDR3 region has 11 residues. V lost 8 bases and J 4 bases, leaving 9 bases between the germline ends. CDR1 ENHRY and CDR2 SYGVKD come from the germline V gene. The chain's CDR3 is CAIDGGYEQYF. The DNA for the CDR3 is TGTGCCATCGACGGGGGTTACGAGCAGTACTTC.

The CDR3 here is CASSPLGERSTDTQYF. CDR3 DNA sequence: TGTGCCAGCTCACCACTGGGGGAGCGTAGCACAGATACGCAGTATTTT. The V gene is TRBV18, the J gene TRBJ2-3; the D gene could be TRBD1 or TRBD2 (5 bases each). V was cut by 1 base and J by 0 bases, with 11 bases left in between. Germline loops: CDR1 KGHSH, CDR2 LQKENI. This CDR3 comprises 16 residues.

The chain links TRBV10-2 to TRBJ1-4, with TRBD1 matching over 8 bases. Germline CDR1 and CDR2: WSHSY and SAAADI. With V trimmed by 3 bases and J by 4 bases, 4 bases remained unmatched. The CDR3 sequence is 15 residues long. The CDR3 nucleotides read TGCGCCAGCAGTGACCAGGACAGGGATAATGAAAAACTGTTTTTT. It encodes CASSDQDRDNEKLFF.

This clone was recorded only once. V and J are TRBV14 and TRBJ1-2; 7 bases match TRBD1. The CDR3 totals 15 residues. The junction had 3 bases not matched to a gene; V was cut back by 0 bases and J by 2 bases. The germline V gene has CDR1 SGHDN and CDR2 FVKESK. For the CDR3, the DNA is TGTGCCAGCAGCCAAGATTTAGGGGGCAACTATGGCTACACCTTC. Translation: CASSQDLGGNYGYTF.

The chain recombines TRBV18 with TRBJ1-5, with TRBD1 matching 7 bases. V was pared by 1 base and J by 5 bases, with 5 bases of the junction left unmatched. The germline gives CDR1 KGHSH, CDR2 LQKENI. The CDR3 consists of 15 residues. The CDR3 reads CASSPQGASDQPQHF. The CDR3 DNA follows: TGTGCCAGCTCACCACAGGGGGCGTCGGATCAGCCCCAGCATTTT.